This TCR beta chain originates from a study of vaccination and CD4 T cells after COVID-19. Study-level information: From HCoV-229E, HCoV-OC43, HCoV-NL63 and SARS-CoV-2, overlapping spike peptides were used to stimulate the cells.

The Oncomine TCR Beta short-read assay was what sequenced the DNA obtained from cultured CD4+ T cells. TCRdb re-called the PCR reads with MiXCR, one entry per CDR3 protein. The sample consists of 3,700 or so distinct CDR3 sequences, 20% to 25% of them appearing once. Of note for this clonotype: Its specificity is not known.

Broader study findings: A median of approximately 88% of reactive clones, in convalescent patients, became evident only post-vaccination. For convalescent patients, 304 of the 307 vaccine-specific clones analyzed were classified as spike mono-reactive.

This sample's treatment: approximately 10-day PBMC culture with coronavirus spike peptide pools or control peptides (ViraFEST assay). Following expansion of antigen-specific T cells with peptide pools, ViraFEST then sequenced TCRs. Sequenced input: CD4+ T cells from blood, cultured in vitro. The TCR sequence derives from a human donor who had recovered from COVID-19.

In DNA form, the CDR3 reads TGTGCCAGCATGGGGACAGGGATTCTCAACGAGCAGTACTTC. It is translated as CASMGTGILNEQYF. The genes are TRBV6-1 and TRBJ2-7; 9 nucleotides line up with TRBD1. The J segment lost 5 bases and the V segment lost 7 bases, leaving 9 bases of the junction unmatched. Germline V gene sequence: CDR1 MNHNS, CDR2 SASEGT. There are 14 residues in the CDR3.